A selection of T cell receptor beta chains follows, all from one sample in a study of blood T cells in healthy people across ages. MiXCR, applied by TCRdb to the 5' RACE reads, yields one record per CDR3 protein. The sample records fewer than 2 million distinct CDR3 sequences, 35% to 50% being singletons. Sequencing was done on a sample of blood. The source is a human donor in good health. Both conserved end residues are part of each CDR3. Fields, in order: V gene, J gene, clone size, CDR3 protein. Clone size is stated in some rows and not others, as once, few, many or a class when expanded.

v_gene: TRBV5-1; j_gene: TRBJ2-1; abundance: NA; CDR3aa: CASSLEADTTLNEQFF
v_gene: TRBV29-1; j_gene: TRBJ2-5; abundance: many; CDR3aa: CSDRDQHQETQYF
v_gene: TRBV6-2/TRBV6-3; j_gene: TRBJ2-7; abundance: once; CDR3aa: CASRLRTDPYEQYF
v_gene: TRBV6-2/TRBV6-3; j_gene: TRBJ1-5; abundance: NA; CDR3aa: CASSYRGLSNQPQHF
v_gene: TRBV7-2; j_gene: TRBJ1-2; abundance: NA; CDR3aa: CASSTDISANYGYTF
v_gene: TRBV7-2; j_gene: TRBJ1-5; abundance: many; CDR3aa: CASSLRSGANQPQHF
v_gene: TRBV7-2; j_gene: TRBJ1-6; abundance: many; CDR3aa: CASGPFGRNNSPLHF
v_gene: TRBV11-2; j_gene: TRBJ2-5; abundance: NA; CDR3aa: CTSTITSSYEQYF
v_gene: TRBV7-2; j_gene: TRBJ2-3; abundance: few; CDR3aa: CASSLSGVADTQYF
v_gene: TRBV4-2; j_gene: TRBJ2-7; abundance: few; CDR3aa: CASSQGIGGVSYEQYF
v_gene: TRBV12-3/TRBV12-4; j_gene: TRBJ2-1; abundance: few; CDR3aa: CASSLSSFGGEQFF
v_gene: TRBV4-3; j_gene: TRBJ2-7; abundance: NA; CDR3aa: CASSYTQGPYEQYF
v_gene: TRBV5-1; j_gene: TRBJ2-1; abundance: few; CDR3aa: CASSPTGTSGSNEQFF
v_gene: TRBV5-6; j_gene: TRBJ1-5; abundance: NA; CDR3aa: CASSFGKINQPQHF
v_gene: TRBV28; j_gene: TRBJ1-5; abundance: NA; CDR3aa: CASSLRGPSSQPQHF
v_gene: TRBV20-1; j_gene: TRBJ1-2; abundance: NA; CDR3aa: CSARAPVDYGYTF
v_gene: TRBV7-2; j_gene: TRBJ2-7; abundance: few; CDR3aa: CASSLGPQNYEQYF
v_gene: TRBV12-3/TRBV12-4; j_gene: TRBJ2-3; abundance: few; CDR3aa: CASSFVKGQADTQYF